The present entry profiles one T cell receptor beta chain with its context. The authors' processing: Amplification of reference gene primers was used by the study to estimate nucleated cell counts. Produced via immunoSEQ multiplex PCR; TCRdb's table is partial and in-frame only. For V, J and clone size, that table is used; D and trimming come from the DNA. The sample gives around 100,000 clones, about 85% of which show up once; approximately 2.1% is in the top ten. The data were taken from a study of blood T cell repertoires in COVID-19. Across the study: Acute and convalescent COVID-19 samples came from the United States, Italy and Spain. PBMCs, B-cell-depleted T cells, or T cells were the source of the cDNA or gDNA that made up the material.

The sequence derives from a human donor in a cohort sampled during active COVID-19. The sample comprised peripheral blood.

CDR3 nucleotides: TGTGCCAGCACGGGTCCCTCGAACACCGGGGAGCTGTTTTTT. It specifies CASTGPSNTGELFF. The chain is built from TRBV27 and TRBJ2-2; unclear D gene. This CDR3 contains 14 residues. Trimming took 7 bases from V and 0 from J, leaving 9 bases between them. From germline, CDR1 is MNHEY and CDR2 SMNVEV (reference sequence).